The 20 T cell receptor beta chains given below trace back to one sample, sequenced in a study of T cell responses to AZD1222 COVID-19 vaccine. TCRdb's copy holds only in-frame clones and misses some; the assay was immunoSEQ multiplex PCR. The sample carries over 120,000 clones, approximately 90% recorded once. Sample: peripheral blood, taken on day 0 of AZD1222 vaccination. These TCRs come from an adult in good health.

This clone has more than one count but fewer than ten. The chain has TRBV15 and TRBJ1-5; TRBD1 matches 8 bases. This CDR3 has 15 residues. Losses at the gene ends were 3 bases for V and 0 bases for J; bases not matched to a gene: 1. Germline V gives CDR1 LNHNV, CDR2 YYDKDF (reference sequence). DNA of the CDR3: TGTGCCACCAGCAGCCAGGGGGCTAGCAATCAGCCCCAGCATTTT. Protein: CATSSQGASNQPQHF. Supplemented by reference TRBV15 and TRBJ1-5, the full variable domain reads DAMVIQNPRYQVTQFGKPVTLSCSQTLNHNVMYWYQQKSSQAPKLLFHYYDKDFNNEADTPDNFQSRRPNTSFCFLDIRSPGLGDTAMYLCATSSQGASNQPQHFGDGTRLSIL.

This clone appeared a single time. The J gene is TRBJ2-2, the V gene TRBV3-1 (or the pseudogene TRBV3-2); TRBD2 agrees at 15 bases. Germline V gene data show CDR1 as LGHDT and CDR2 as YNNKEL (reference sequence). The CDR3 extends over 18 amino acids. V lost 5 bases and J lost 4; bases outside the gene matches: 8. The CDR3 DNA reads as TGTGCCAGCAGCTTACGGACTAGCGGGAGGGCCCCCACCGGGGAGCTGTTTTTT. Translated: CASSLRTSGRAPTGELFF.

The rearrangement joins TRBV7-3 to TRBJ2-1; D is possibly TRBD1 (6 bases). The V gene's germline CDR1 is SGHTA and CDR2 FQGTGA. The CDR3 spans 16 residues. V was shortened by 6 bases and J by 1 base, with 16 bases between the two germline ends. The CDR3 sequence: CASSSPQGTSYNEQFF. The CDR3 coding sequence is TGTGCCAGCAGTTCACCACAGGGAACTTCCTACAATGAGCAGTTCTTC.

The V call is TRBV24-1, the J call TRBJ1-2, with TRBD1 as a possible D gene (6 bases). This CDR3 spans 13 amino acids. V lost 3 bases and J 8 bases, leaving 12 bases between the germline ends. Germline V gene data show CDR1 as KGHDR and CDR2 as SFDVKD. The CDR3 DNA reads TGTGCCACCAGTGATCCCGGGACATCCGGCTACACCTTC. Its translation is CATSDPGTSGYTF.

The rearrangement links TRBV28 to TRBJ1-2; no reliable D call. Germline V gene data show CDR1 as MDHEN and CDR2 as SYDVKM. V lost 2 bases and J lost 3, with 7 bases in between. The CDR3 consists of 13 residues. This CDR3 reads CASSLQPDYGYTF. For the CDR3, the DNA is TGTGCCAGCAGTTTACAGCCGGACTATGGCTACACCTTC.

The chain joins TRBV5-5 to TRBJ2-7; 10 positions agree with TRBD1. With 6 bases clipped from V and 5 bases from J, the junction kept 5 bases outside the gene matches. Per the germline V gene, CDR1 is SGHKS and CDR2 is YYEKEE (reference sequence). The CDR3 has 13 amino acids. CDR3 DNA sequence: TGTGCCAGCACCGGGACAGGGGCCCACGAGCAGTACTTC. It specifies CASTGTGAHEQYF. The full variable domain, its missing parts supplied by reference TRBV5-5 and TRBJ2-7, is DAGVTQSPTHLIKTRGQQVTLRCSPISGHKSVSWYQQVLGQGPQFIFQYYEKEERGRGNFPDRFSARQFPNYSSELNVNALLLGDSALYLCASTGTGAHEQYFGPGTRLTVT.

V is TRBV18 and J is TRBJ2-1; 10 positions match TRBD2. CDR3 length equals 14 residues. The junction had 6 bases not matched to a gene; V was cut back by 8 bases and J by 5 bases. Germline V gene sequence: CDR1 KGHSH, CDR2 LQKENI. CDR3 loop: CASATSGTDNEQFF. The DNA of the CDR3 is TGTGCCAGCGCCACTAGCGGGACTGACAATGAGCAGTTCTTC.

This chain uses TRBV28 with TRBJ1-5; D is perhaps TRBD1 (5 bases). The CDR3 loop spans 19 amino acids. Germline CDR1 reads MDHEN; CDR2 reads SYDVKM. V dropped 4 bases and J dropped 3 bases, with 25 bases sitting between them. The CDR3 region has the DNA TGTGCCAGCAGTTATAACCCCGCATCAGCAGGGCTTTCCAATCAGCCCCAGCATTTT. Translation: CASSYNPASAGLSNQPQHF.

DNA for the CDR3: TGCGCCAGCAGCACAGGGGATGGAAACACCATATATTTT. Its protein is CASSTGDGNTIYF. This sequence joins TRBV5-1 and TRBJ1-3; TRBD1 matches at 7 bases. The CDR3 length is 13 residues. Germline trimming cut 4 bases from V and 3 bases from J; bases unmatched to any gene: 1. Germline CDR1 reads SGHRS; CDR2 reads YFSETQ. Full variable domain (rest looked up from reference TRBV5-1 and TRBJ1-3): KAGVTQTPRYLIKTRGQQVTLSCSPISGHRSVSWYQQTPGQGLQFLFEYFSETQRNKGNFPGRFSGRQFSNSRSEMNVSTLELGDSALYLCASSTGDGNTIYFGEGSWLTVV.

This clone turned up a few times. The chain carries TRBV6-1 and TRBJ1-1, with D perhaps matching TRBD1 (5 bases). The CDR3 has 15 residues. The V end was cut by 2 bases, the J end by 1 base, with 11 bases between. Germline CDR1 and CDR2: MNHNS and SASEGT. CDR3 in DNA: TGTGCCAGCAGTGAAACCCTTGGGGGGAACACTGAAGCTTTCTTT. As protein: CASSETLGGNTEAFF.

The V and J genes are TRBV9 and TRBJ2-1; no firm D call. V lost 2 bases to trimming and J lost 4 bases, with 4 bases between them. The CDR3 extends over 12 amino acids. Looked up from germline, CDR1 is SGDLS and CDR2 is YYNGEE. This CDR3 reads CASSVQYNEQFF. The CDR3 DNA reads as TGTGCCAGCAGCGTCCAGTACAATGAGCAGTTCTTC.

The chain uses TRBV5-1 and TRBJ2-7, with 9 bases lining up with TRBD2. Germline V gene sequence: CDR1 SGHRS, CDR2 YFSETQ. The V gene end was trimmed by 4 bases and the J gene end by 0 bases; junction bases not matched to a gene: 17. The CDR3 loop spans 19 amino acids. The CDR3 bases are TGCGCCAGCAGCCTATACCCACTTACTAGCGGGCACAGCTCCTACGAGCAGTACTTC. Translated: CASSLYPLTSGHSSYEQYF.

This chain joins TRBV2 and TRBJ2-5; weak D call: TRBD2 (5 bases). V lost 7 bases, J lost 5 bases, and 14 bases lay in between. Germline CDR1 reads SNHLY; CDR2 reads FYNNEI. The CDR3 runs 13 residues. The CDR3 DNA sequence: TGTGCCAGCAAGAGAGCGGTATTGGAGACCCAGTACTTC. Translation: CASKRAVLETQYF.

The chain has TRBV11-3 and TRBJ2-1, with 9 bases matching TRBD2. The V segment lost 5 bases and the J segment 5 bases; nucleotides outside the gene matches: 7. Germline CDR1 is SGHNT and CDR2 is YENEEA. The CDR3 has 15 residues. CDR3: CASSGGGLADNEQFF. The CDR3 coding sequence is TGTGCCAGCAGCGGGGGGGGACTAGCAGACAATGAGCAGTTCTTC.

V usage is TRBV11-3 and J usage is TRBJ2-5; no clear D gene. The CDR3 totals 12 residues. Germline V CDR1 and CDR2: SGHNT, YENEEA. The ends were cut back, 5 bases at V and 2 bases at J, with 6 bases in the middle. The CDR3 protein is CASSPNQETQYF. In DNA form, the CDR3 reads TGTGCCAGCAGCCCCAATCAAGAGACCCAGTACTTC.

This chain uses TRBV7-9 with TRBJ1-2, with 10 bases aligning to TRBD1. The CDR3 contains 16 residues. Trimming cost V 5 bases and J 4 bases; bases outside gene matches: 10. Germline V CDR1 and CDR2: SEHNR, FQNEAQ (reference sequence). CDR3 DNA: TGTGCCAGCAGCCCTTTAGGGGACAGGGGATCCTATGGCTACACCTTC. This sequence encodes CASSPLGDRGSYGYTF.

V and J are TRBV3-1 (or the pseudogene TRBV3-2) and TRBJ2-7; unclear D gene. The V and J ends lost 0 bases and 5 bases respectively, with 8 bases between them. There are 13 residues in the CDR3. The germline V gene has CDR1 LGHDT and CDR2 YNNKEL (reference sequence). CDR3 residues: CASSQDARNEQYF. The DNA of the CDR3 is TGTGCCAGCAGCCAAGATGCGAGGAACGAGCAGTACTTC.

This chain joins TRBV30 and TRBJ1-1; D uncertain. Trimming cost V 0 bases and J 0 bases, with 8 bases left between them. The germline V gene encodes CDR1 GTSNPN and CDR2 SVGIG (reference sequence). This CDR3 is built from 14 residues. DNA for the CDR3: TGTGCCTGGAGTGTAAACTTCCTGAACACTGAAGCTTTCTTT. As protein: CAWSVNFLNTEAFF.

This chain connects TRBV30 to TRBJ2-5; 9 bases agree with TRBD2. CDR3 length: 16 residues. The V gene's germline CDR1 is GTSNPN and CDR2 SVGIG (reference sequence). The chain's CDR3 is CAAAGGRFGSQETQYF. The CDR3 bases are TGTGCGGCTGCGGGGGGGAGGTTTGGGTCACAAGAGACCCAGTACTTC.

The genes are TRBV19 and TRBJ1-1, with D perhaps TRBD1 (5 bases). CDR1 is LNHDA and CDR2 is SQIVND in the germline V gene (reference sequence). This CDR3 has 13 residues. Trimming left V 6 bases short and J 0 bases short, with 8 bases between. CDR3 sequence: CASRTALNTEAFF. For the CDR3, the DNA is TGTGCCAGTAGGACAGCTCTGAACACTGAAGCTTTCTTT.